These T cell receptor beta chains were read from a single sample in a study of T cell responses to AZD1222 COVID-19 vaccine. Sequencing used immunoSEQ multiplex PCR; TCRdb keeps in-frame clones, though not all of them. The sample includes 65,000 to 95,000 clones, roughly 84% of them seen just once. The source was peripheral blood, collected on day 0 of AZD1222 vaccination. Source of these receptors: an adult in good health. CDR3s include the opening cysteine and the closing phenylalanine or tryptophan. The order of the fields is J gene, V gene, D gene, clone size, CDR3 DNA, CDR3 protein. D genes are given only for firm matches. Clone size appears in some rows only: once, few, many, or a class for an expanded clone.

>TRBJ1-2|TRBV6-2/TRBV6-3|.|.
TGTGCCAGCAGTTACCAACAGCATGGCTACACCTTC
CASSYQQHGYTF
>TRBJ1-1|TRBV16|.|.
TGTGCCAGCAGCCAATTACGAGGGAGCACTGAAGCTTTCTTT
CASSQLRGSTEAFF
>TRBJ1-5|TRBV28|.|.
TGTGCCAGCAATCCGGGGATAATGGGCAATCAGCCCCAGCATTTT
CASNPGIMGNQPQHF
>TRBJ2-1|TRBV4-2|.|.
TGTGCCAGCAGCCCCAGTGGGCAGCCCAACAATGAGCAGTTCTTC
CASSPSGQPNNEQFF
>TRBJ1-1|TRBV6-5|.|.
TGTGCCAGCAGTTACGCGGGGGGGAACACTGAAGCTTTCTTT
CASSYAGGNTEAFF
>TRBJ2-7|TRBV19|.|.
TGTGCCAGTAGTATAGATGCGCCGCCCTTGAACGAGCAGTACTTC
CASSIDAPPLNEQYF
>TRBJ1-1|TRBV7-9|TRBD1|.
TGTGCCAGCAGCTGGACCCCGGGACAGGGAAACACTGAAGCTTTCTTT
CASSWTPGQGNTEAFF
>TRBJ1-1|TRBV6-5|.|once
TGTGCCAGCAGTTCAGTCAACATGAACACTGAAGCTTTCTTT
CASSSVNMNTEAFF
>TRBJ1-5|TRBV6-5|TRBD1|.
TGTGCCAGCAGCGGGACAGGGGGATTCCAGCCCCAGCATTTT
CASSGTGGFQPQHF
>TRBJ1-1|TRBV15|TRBD1|once
TGTGCCACCAGCAGAGAGGGTGGCAGGGGGGCTGAAGCTTTCTTT
CATSREGGRGAEAFF
>TRBJ1-2|TRBV19|TRBD1|.
TGTGCCAGTAGTAGGGACAGGGCGAGTGGCTATGGCTACACCTTC
CASSRDRASGYGYTF
>TRBJ2-5|TRBV29-1|TRBD1|.
TGCAGCGTTGAAAGGTTTGGGACAGAAGAGACCCAGTACTTC
CSVERFGTEETQYF
>TRBJ1-2|TRBV6-5|.|few
TGTGCCAGCAGTTACCCAGGGTTGGGCTACACCTTC
CASSYPGLGYTF
>TRBJ2-7|TRBV18|TRBD1|.
TGTGCCAGCTCACCTAGGACAGGGGGCGAACGTCTACTCTACGAGCAGTACTTC
CASSPRTGGERLLYEQYF
>TRBJ2-1|TRBV11-2|TRBD1|.
TGTGCCAGCAGGGGAACAGGGGATAAGGGACACAATGAGCAGTTCTTC
CASRGTGDKGHNEQFF
>TRBJ1-2|TRBV2|TRBD1|.
TGTGCCAGCAGGACAGGGAACTATGGCTACACCTTC
CASRTGNYGYTF
>TRBJ1-1|TRBV28|TRBD1|.
TGTGCCAGCAGTCCACCACAGGGGGGGAACACTGAAGCTTTCTTT
CASSPPQGGNTEAFF
>TRBJ2-1|TRBV27|TRBD2|.
TGTGCCAGCAGTTCGGGACTAGCGGGGTTTTTCTACAATGAGCAGTTCTTC
CASSSGLAGFFYNEQFF
>TRBJ1-2|TRBV24-1|.|.
TGTGCCACCAGTGAACTAGGGACGAGCGCTAACTATGGCTACACCTTC
CATSELGTSANYGYTF
>TRBJ1-6|TRBV9|.|.
TGTGCCAGCAGCGTAGAAGGGCAGGGCTCCTATAATTCACCCCTCCACTTT
CASSVEGQGSYNSPLHF
>TRBJ1-1|TRBV29-1|TRBD1|.
TGCAGCGTCGCAGCTACGGACAGGAGCACTGAAGCTTTCTTT
CSVAATDRSTEAFF
>TRBJ1-4|TRBV2|.|.
TGTGCCAGCAGTGAAGGGGGTCGGGCTAATGAAAAACTGTTTTTT
CASSEGGRANEKLFF
>TRBJ2-1|TRBV9|.|.
TGTGCCAGCAGCGTAATAGCTAGCCACTCGGGCGAGCAGTTCTTC
CASSVIASHSGEQFF
>TRBJ2-7|TRBV18|.|.
TGTGCCAGCTCACCACTGGGTCAAGGCGAGCAGTACTTC
CASSPLGQGEQYF
>TRBJ2-5|TRBV2|TRBD2|.
TGTGCCAGCGGTGGACTAGCGGGGGTCAGAGGGGAGACCCAGTACTTC
CASGGLAGVRGETQYF
>TRBJ2-6|TRBV7-3|.|.
TGTGCCAGCAGCCGGGGCTCTGGGGCCAACGTCCTGACTTTC
CASSRGSGANVLTF
>TRBJ1-4|TRBV14|.|.
TGTGCCAGCAGCCAAGAGAGGTTCGCAGGGGCGGGAGAAAAACTGTTTTTT
CASSQERFAGAGEKLFF
>TRBJ1-1|TRBV6-5|.|many
TGTGCCAGCAGTTATAGCAGGGCACGGACTGAAGCTTTCTTT
CASSYSRARTEAFF
>TRBJ1-4|TRBV27|.|.
TGTGCCAGCAGCACAGCCCATCTAGCGTCTAATGAAAAACTGTTTTTT
CASSTAHLASNEKLFF
>TRBJ2-5|TRBV7-3|TRBD2|.
TGTGCCAGCAGCTTAAGAGCGGGGCAGGTGGAGACCCAGTACTTC
CASSLRAGQVETQYF
>TRBJ1-1|TRBV6-5|TRBD1|once
TGTGCCAGCAGTTACTCGGGGAGGGGGCTCACTGAAGCTTTCTTT
CASSYSGRGLTEAFF
>TRBJ1-4|TRBV19|.|.
TGTGCCAGTAGTGCGCAGGGAGCAGACGCTGCTAATGAAAAACTGTTTTTT
CASSAQGADAANEKLFF
>TRBJ1-4|TRBV4-3|.|.
TGCGCCAGCAGTCCTGGCCTGGAGGTTGGTGAAAAACTGTTTTTT
CASSPGLEVGEKLFF
>TRBJ1-1|TRBV3-1/TRBV3-2|TRBD1|.
TGTGCCAGCAGCCAAGACCTGGGGGGCAGGGGGACTGAAGCTTTCTTT
CASSQDLGGRGTEAFF
>TRBJ2-5|TRBV28|.|few
TGTGCCAGCAGTACCCTATCCAGGGGTCAAGAGACCCAGTACTTC
CASSTLSRGQETQYF
>TRBJ1-2|TRBV7-9|.|.
TGTGCCAGCAGCTTAGATAGAGGGTACCTCTATGGCTACACCTTC
CASSLDRGYLYGYTF
>TRBJ1-6|TRBV19|.|.
TGTGCCAGCCAAGACCAGCTCTATAATTCACCCCTCCACTTT
CASQDQLYNSPLHF
>TRBJ1-1|TRBV18|.|.
TGTGCCAGCTCAACCGGCCGGACCGTCCCTTTTGGGGCTTTCTTT
CASSTGRTVPFGAFF
>TRBJ1-2|TRBV3-1/TRBV3-2|.|.
TGTGCCAGCAGCCCCGGATCCGGCAGGGACTATGGCTACACCTTC
CASSPGSGRDYGYTF
>TRBJ1-6|TRBV10-1|.|.
TGCGCCAGCCGCGTTATGTCTTCACCCCTCCACTTT
CASRVMSSPLHF
>TRBJ2-7|TRBV18|.|few
TGTGCCAGCTCACCGTCAAGCGACGAGCAGTACTTC
CASSPSSDEQYF
>TRBJ1-2|TRBV9|TRBD1|once
TGTGCCAGCAGCGCACAGGGGGAAGCTGGCTACACCTTC
CASSAQGEAGYTF
>TRBJ1-6|TRBV9|.|.
TGTGCCAGCAGCGGGTCCGGGGATCCCTATAATTCACCCCTCCACTTT
CASSGSGDPYNSPLHF
>TRBJ1-5|TRBV4-3|.|.
TGCGCCAGCAGTCAAGATTGGAATCGGAATCAGCCCCAGCATTTT
CASSQDWNRNQPQHF
>TRBJ2-7|TRBV19|.|.
TGTGCCAGTAGTCTCGAAGCCGAAACGGACGAGCAGTACTTC
CASSLEAETDEQYF
>TRBJ2-5|TRBV9|.|.
TGTGCCAGCACCCCTACCCCGGGGGTCCCGTTAGGAGAGACCCAGTACTTC
CASTPTPGVPLGETQYF
>TRBJ2-1|TRBV19|TRBD2|.
TGTGCCAGTAGTTTGGGACTAGCGGGTTACAATGAGCAGTTCTTC
CASSLGLAGYNEQFF
>TRBJ2-2|TRBV7-2|TRBD2|.
TGTGCCAGCAGCCCGGGCGCGGGACTAGCTCTCACCGGGGAGCTGTTTTTT
CASSPGAGLALTGELFF
>TRBJ2-7|TRBV2|.|.
TGTGCCAGCAGCGGACAGTTCTCCTACGAGCAGTACTTC
CASSGQFSYEQYF
>TRBJ1-2|TRBV7-2|TRBD1|.
TGTGCCAGCAGCTTAGTAGGGGGCAAATCTAACTATGGCTACACCTTC
CASSLVGGKSNYGYTF
>TRBJ2-3|TRBV7-3|.|.
TGTGCCAGCAGCACACAAGGGGGGCCCTCAGATACGCAGTATTTT
CASSTQGGPSDTQYF
>TRBJ1-2|TRBV19|TRBD1|.
TGTGCCAGTAGTATAAGCCCGGGACAGGGGGCTAGGCATGGCTACACCTTC
CASSISPGQGARHGYTF
>TRBJ1-1|TRBV4-2|.|few
TGTGCCAGCAGCCAAGATGGCCGGGCGACTGAAGCTTTCTTT
CASSQDGRATEAFF
>TRBJ2-2|TRBV18|TRBD1|.
TGTGCCAGCTCACCAAGGTCGGCAGGGGGCACCGGGGAGCTGTTTTTT
CASSPRSAGGTGELFF
>TRBJ1-1|TRBV9|.|.
TGTGCCAGCAGTCGTCGGTATTGGAACACTGAAGCTTTCTTT
CASSRRYWNTEAFF